The clone carrying this TCR beta chain was seen only a few times. Its antigen is unidentified. People who had autoimmune disease history or systemic immunosuppression were excluded. This entry comes from a study of OX40 agonist ivuxolimab in advanced cancers. The overall study: As their treatment, patients were administered ivuxolimab, an agonistic anti-OX40 (CD134) antibody. Patients achieving partial responses numbered three: one hepatocellular carcinoma case and two cutaneous melanoma cases. Findings and limits, study-wide: In CD8+ T cells, expanded clones were on average more numerous than in CD4+.

This CDR3 has 14 amino acids. Germline V lookup: CDR1 SGHTA, CDR2 FQGNSA. V was shortened by 5 bases and J by 8 bases, with 13 bases between the two germline ends. TCRdb keeps only in-frame clones here, not all; method: immunoSEQ multiplex PCR. The table shows 75,000 to 80,000 clones, with 80% to 90% occurring only once. The sequencing used CD4+ or CD8+ T cells sorted from blood, collected in a trial of the OX40 agonist ivuxolimab. The receptor was derived from an adult with an advanced solid tumor such as melanoma, head and neck, liver or kidney cancer. The J gene is TRBJ1-6, the V gene TRBV7-2; D might be TRBD1 (5 bases). The CDR3: CASSPSGGYSPLHF. CDR3 nucleotide sequence: TGTGCCAGCAGCCCGAGTGGGGGTTATTCACCCCTCCACTTT.